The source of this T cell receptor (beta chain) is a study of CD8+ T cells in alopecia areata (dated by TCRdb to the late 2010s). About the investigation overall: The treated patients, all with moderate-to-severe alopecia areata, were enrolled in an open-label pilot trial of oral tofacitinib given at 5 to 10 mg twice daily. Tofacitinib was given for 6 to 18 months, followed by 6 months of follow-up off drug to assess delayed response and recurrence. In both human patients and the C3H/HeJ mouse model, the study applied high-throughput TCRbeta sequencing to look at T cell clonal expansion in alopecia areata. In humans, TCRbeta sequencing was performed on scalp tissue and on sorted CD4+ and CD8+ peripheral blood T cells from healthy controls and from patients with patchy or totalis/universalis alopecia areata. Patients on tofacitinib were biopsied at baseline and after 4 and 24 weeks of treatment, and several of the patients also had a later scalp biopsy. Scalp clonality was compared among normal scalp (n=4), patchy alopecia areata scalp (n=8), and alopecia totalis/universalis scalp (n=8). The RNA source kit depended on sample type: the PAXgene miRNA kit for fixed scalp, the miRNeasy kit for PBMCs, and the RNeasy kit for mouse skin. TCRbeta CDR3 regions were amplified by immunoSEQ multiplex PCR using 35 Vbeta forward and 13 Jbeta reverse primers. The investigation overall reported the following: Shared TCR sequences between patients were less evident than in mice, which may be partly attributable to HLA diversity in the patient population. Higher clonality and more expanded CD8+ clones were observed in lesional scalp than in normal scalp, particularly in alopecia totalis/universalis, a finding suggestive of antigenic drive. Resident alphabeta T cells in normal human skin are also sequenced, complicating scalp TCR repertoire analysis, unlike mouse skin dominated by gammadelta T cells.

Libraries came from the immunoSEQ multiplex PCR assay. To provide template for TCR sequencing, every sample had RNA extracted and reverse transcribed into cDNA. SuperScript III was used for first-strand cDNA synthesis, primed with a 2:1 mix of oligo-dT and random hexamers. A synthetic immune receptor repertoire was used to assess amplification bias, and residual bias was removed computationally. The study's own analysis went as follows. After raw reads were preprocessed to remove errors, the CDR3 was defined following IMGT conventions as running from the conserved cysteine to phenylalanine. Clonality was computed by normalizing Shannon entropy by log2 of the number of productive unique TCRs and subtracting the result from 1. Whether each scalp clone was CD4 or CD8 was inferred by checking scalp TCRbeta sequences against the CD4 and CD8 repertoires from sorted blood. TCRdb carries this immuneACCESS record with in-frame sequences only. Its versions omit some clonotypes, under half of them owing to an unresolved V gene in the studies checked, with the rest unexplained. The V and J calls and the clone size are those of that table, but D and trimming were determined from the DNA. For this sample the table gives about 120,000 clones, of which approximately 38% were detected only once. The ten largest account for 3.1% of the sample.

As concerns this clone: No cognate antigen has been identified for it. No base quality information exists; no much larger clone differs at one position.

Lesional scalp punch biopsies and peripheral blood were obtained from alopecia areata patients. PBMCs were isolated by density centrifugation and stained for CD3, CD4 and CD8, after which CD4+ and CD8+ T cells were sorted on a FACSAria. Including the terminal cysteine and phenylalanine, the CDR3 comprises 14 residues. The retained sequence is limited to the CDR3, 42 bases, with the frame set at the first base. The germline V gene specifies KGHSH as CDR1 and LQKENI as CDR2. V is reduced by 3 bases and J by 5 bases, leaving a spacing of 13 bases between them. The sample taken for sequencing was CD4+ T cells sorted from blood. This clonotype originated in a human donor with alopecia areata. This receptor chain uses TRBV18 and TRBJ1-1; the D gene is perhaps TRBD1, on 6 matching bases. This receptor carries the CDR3 CASSPSRGVTEAFF. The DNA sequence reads TGTGCCAGCTCACCTTCCAGGGGCGTAACTGAAGCTTTCTTT.